This T cell receptor beta chain was sequenced during a study of cytomegalovirus exposure and HLA in healthy donors. The study, taken as a whole, reports: Later on, an analysis tied 15,000 to 20,000 TCR beta sequences to HLA alleles at 0.05 false discovery rate. Later work found that TCR association rates differed between HLA loci; DRB1 had the most and HLA-C the fewest.

PCR primers comprised 60 Vbeta and 13 Jbeta primers. Method: immunoSEQ multiplex PCR; TCRdb's copy keeps in-frame clones and lacks some. The table has about 130,000 clones, approximately 8.8% seen once. This clone was counted between two and nine times. Its target is not known. Material for sequencing was PBMCs. This TCR came from a man in his forties in good health and CMV-seronegative.

CDR3 amino acids: CASSQVYPANYGYTF. CDR3 coding DNA: TGCGCCAGCAGCCAAGTGTATCCGGCTAACTATGGCTACACCTTC. The chain couples TRBV4-1 to TRBJ1-2; D unresolved. V shed 1 base and J shed 0 bases, with 9 bases lying between them. The CDR3 spans 15 residues. Germline CDR1 reads MGHRA; CDR2 reads YSYEKL.